The clone carrying this T cell receptor (beta chain) has just a few counts. The record originates from a study of response to subunit inactivated influenza vaccine. Using its own MiXCR run on the RT-PCR reads, TCRdb lists one record per CDR3 protein. The data hold 700,000 to 800,000 distinct CDR3 sequences, with about a fifth observed a single time. Sequencing was performed on PBMCs from blood, taken 4 to 6 days after vaccination. The TCR originated in a man aged 45 to 65 who received an inactivated influenza vaccine.

CDR3 bases: TGTGCCAGCAGCTCCCCAGGCCTCCACACAGATACGCAGTATTTT. It yields the protein CASSSPGLHTDTQYF. The chain has TRBV7-2 and TRBJ2-3; no reliable D call. The CDR3 contains 15 residues. Germline loops: CDR1 SGHTA, CDR2 FQGNSA. V shed 4 bases and J shed 2 bases, with 13 bases lying between them.